The clone carrying this TCR beta chain turned up a few times. Its antigen is not identified. Each CDR3 protein gets one entry after TCRdb re-called the reads with MiXCR. The sample comprises hundreds of thousands of distinct CDR3 sequences, more than 8% of which are singletons, and 3.5% to 4.5% rests with the top ten. This record comes from a study of T cell repertoires in cytomegalovirus infection. Study observations and caveats: CMV-specific HLA-C-restricted TCR beta clonotypes dominated the ex vivo response.

The germline gives CDR1 LNHDA, CDR2 SQIVND (reference sequence). V dropped 3 bases and J dropped 4 bases, with 12 bases sitting between them. CDR3 length: 15 residues. This sequence joins TRBV19 and TRBJ2-2; no clear D. This sequence originates from a human donor in good health (CMV status not recorded). Some clones in this sample may be carry-over from other donors' samples. Material: PBMCs. The DNA for the CDR3 is TGTGCCAGTAGTATCACCGCAGAATTCACCGGGGAGCTGTTTTTT. It specifies CASSITAEFTGELFF.